The entry that follows covers one T cell receptor (beta chain) sequence. Antigen: not known. TCRdb re-called the 5' RACE reads, yielding one record per CDR3 amino acid sequence without DNA. The specimen's table records some 450,000 distinct CDR3 sequences. This sample is part of a study of T cells expressing NK-cell markers. Whole-study results and caveats: The same clonotypes also predominated in the CD3+CD56-NKG2C+ fraction of several donors.

The CDR3 is 16 residues long. Germline lookup yields CDR1 MNHEY and CDR2 SVGEGT. The V and J genes are TRBV6-2 or TRBV6-3 and TRBJ2-3; checking the TCRdb D call of TRBD1 is not possible without DNA. The receptor was isolated from a woman between 18 and 70 years old in good health. Sequenced sample: blood T cells: a sorted CD56 or NKG2C T cell subset, CD4+ or CD8+ T cells, or bulk PBMC T cells (not recorded which). CDR3 protein: CASSYSQGTGTDTQYF.